This is a list of T cell receptor beta chains from one sample in a study of T cells after posttransplantation cyclophosphamide. TCRdb's copy holds only in-frame clones and misses some; the assay was immunoSEQ multiplex PCR. The repertoire consists of about 30,000 clones, none detected only once. Sequences were obtained from PBMCs. The receptors originated from a woman aged 60-75 years in good health, CMV-negative, and a related stem cell transplant donor. Both conserved end residues are part of each CDR3. Fields, in order: clone size, D gene, J gene, V gene, CDR3 protein, CDR3 DNA. A D gene is named only where the DNA matches it firmly. Some rows have no size entry. The others give once, few or many, or a class for an expanded clone.

NA NA TRBJ2-7 TRBV20-1 CSGGAAYEQYF TGCAGTGGAGGGGCTGCCTACGAGCAGTACTTC
few NA TRBJ1-2 TRBV15 CATRKTGNYGYTF TGTGCCACCAGAAAAACAGGCAACTATGGCTACACCTTC
many TRBD1 TRBJ1-1 TRBV14 CASSPALGTVNTEAFF TGTGCCAGCAGCCCCGCACTCGGGACAGTGAACACTGAAGCTTTCTTT
NA TRBD1 TRBJ1-2 TRBV7-2 CASSWDSPYGYTF TGTGCCAGCAGTTGGGACAGCCCCTATGGCTACACCTTC
many NA TRBJ2-7 TRBV28 CASEGHSNSYEQYF TGTGCCAGCGAGGGACATTCCAATTCCTACGAGCAGTACTTC
many NA TRBJ2-7 TRBV4-2 CASRQLFGVSYEQYF TGTGCCAGCAGGCAACTTTTCGGGGTCTCCTACGAGCAGTACTTC
many TRBD2 TRBJ2-1 TRBV9 CASSVGLAGHNEQFF TGTGCCAGCAGCGTAGGGCTAGCGGGTCACAATGAGCAGTTCTTC
few TRBD2 TRBJ2-3 TRBV5-6 CASSFRTSGLSTDTQYF TGTGCCAGCAGCTTCCGGACTAGCGGGTTGAGCACAGATACGCAGTATTTT
many TRBD2 TRBJ2-5 TRBV7-9 CAGGGQETQYF TGTGCCGGCGGGGGCCAAGAGACCCAGTACTTC
many TRBD2 TRBJ2-3 TRBV7-9 CASSLAGLAGSDTQYF TGTGCCAGCAGCTTAGCGGGACTAGCGGGATCAGATACGCAGTATTTT
many NA TRBJ1-3 TRBV6-5 CASSTTLGAGNTIYF TGTGCCAGCAGTACCACGTTGGGGGCCGGAAACACCATATATTTT
many NA TRBJ1-5 TRBV2 CASSERAAGPQHF TGTGCCAGCAGTGAAAGGGCCGCCGGTCCCCAGCATTTT
NA NA TRBJ2-7 TRBV18 CASSTARGWYEQYF TGTGCCAGCTCAACGGCCAGGGGATGGTACGAGCAGTACTTC
NA NA TRBJ1-5 TRBV18 CASSPRDQPQHF TGTGCCAGCTCACCCAGGGATCAGCCCCAGCATTTT
NA TRBD1 TRBJ1-1 TRBV7-9 CASSLQGDLTEAFF TGTGCCAGCAGCTTACAGGGGGACCTCACTGAAGCTTTCTTT
few TRBD2 TRBJ2-7 TRBV29-1 CSVRTSGRAREQYF TGCAGCGTACGGACTAGCGGGAGGGCCCGGGAGCAGTACTTC
many TRBD2 TRBJ2-3 TRBV7-2 CASSLASGSAGDTQYF TGTGCCAGCAGCTTAGCTAGCGGGAGTGCGGGAGATACGCAGTATTTT
many TRBD2 TRBJ2-1 TRBV7-3 CASSVSSGGGHSEQFF TGTGCCAGCAGCGTATCTAGCGGGGGAGGCCATAGTGAGCAGTTCTTC
many NA TRBJ1-4 TRBV2 CASSGQTTNEKLFF TGTGCCAGCAGCGGACAGACAACTAATGAAAAACTGTTTTTT
NA TRBD2 TRBJ2-7 TRBV12-3/TRBV12-4 CASRGGTYEQYF TGTGCCAGCAGGGGGGGGACCTACGAGCAGTACTTC
many NA TRBJ2-2 TRBV4-3 CASSQGGGTGELFF TGCGCCAGCAGCCAAGGTGGAGGGACCGGGGAGCTGTTTTTT
many NA TRBJ1-2 TRBV10-3 CAISDLGVNYGYTF TGTGCCATCAGTGATTTAGGGGTTAACTATGGCTACACCTTC
many NA TRBJ1-4 TRBV6-2/TRBV6-3 CASSPLRPTNEKLFF TGTGCCAGCAGCCCTCTCCGTCCAACTAATGAAAAACTGTTTTTT
NA TRBD1 TRBJ1-2 TRBV30 CAWTGGFIYGYTF TGTGCCTGGACAGGGGGCTTTATCTATGGCTACACCTTC
many NA TRBJ1-2 TRBV6-5 CASTPGRGGDGYTF TGTGCCAGCACCCCCGGAAGGGGAGGCGATGGCTACACCTTC
many NA TRBJ2-5 TRBV2 CASSGQATETQYF TGTGCCAGCAGTGGACAAGCAACGGAGACCCAGTACTTC
many NA TRBJ1-2 TRBV5-6 CASSLASYGYTF TGTGCCAGCAGCCTTGCGAGCTATGGCTACACCTTC
many NA TRBJ1-3 TRBV7-3 CASSQDRGGNTIYF TGTGCCAGCAGTCAAGACAGAGGTGGAAACACCATATATTTT
few NA TRBJ1-1 TRBV30 CAWKRRGEAFF TGTGCCTGGAAGCGGCGGGGGGAAGCTTTCTTT
many NA TRBJ2-1 TRBV18 CASSLAYNEQFF TGTGCCAGCTCACTAGCGTACAATGAGCAGTTCTTC
NA TRBD2 TRBJ2-1 TRBV5-1 CASSLWRGGGDEQFF TGCGCCAGCAGCTTGTGGCGGGGGGGCGGAGATGAGCAGTTCTTC
many NA TRBJ1-1 TRBV25-1 CASSGYRGGGEAFF TGTGCCAGCAGTGGGTACCGGGGAGGGGGTGAAGCTTTCTTT
NA NA TRBJ2-3 TRBV5-1 CAAKELSTDTQYF TGCGCCGCGAAAGAGCTAAGCACAGATACGCAGTATTTT
few NA TRBJ2-1 TRBV6-5 CASSYSRYNEQFF TGTGCCAGCAGTTACTCAAGGTACAATGAGCAGTTCTTC
NA NA TRBJ2-1 TRBV7-9 CASSLALTDNEQFF TGTGCCAGCAGCTTAGCGCTAACAGACAATGAGCAGTTCTTC
few NA TRBJ1-5 TRBV5-1 CASSLVPSGGNNQPQHF TGCGCCAGCAGCTTGGTTCCCTCTGGGGGCAACAATCAGCCCCAGCATTTT
NA NA TRBJ2-5 TRBV30 CAWSVRGAQTQYF TGTGCCTGGAGTGTACGGGGGGCGCAGACCCAGTACTTC
NA NA TRBJ1-1 TRBV11-3 CASRKGPEDTEAFF TGTGCCAGCAGAAAGGGCCCGGAGGACACTGAAGCTTTCTTT
many TRBD2 TRBJ2-7 TRBV5-8 CASSLASGSYEQYF TGTGCCAGCAGCTTGGCTAGCGGATCCTACGAGCAGTACTTC
many TRBD2 TRBJ2-7 TRBV6-1 CASSESYLAGGRSEQYF TGTGCCAGCAGTGAATCTTACCTAGCGGGAGGCAGGTCCGAGCAGTACTTC
many TRBD1 TRBJ2-7 TRBV19 CASSPGQGPPYF TGTGCCAGTAGTCCGGGACAGGGCCCCCCGTACTTC
few TRBD1 TRBJ2-7 TRBV19 CASSIAGTGVYEQYF TGTGCCAGTAGTATCGCCGGGACAGGGGTATACGAGCAGTACTTC